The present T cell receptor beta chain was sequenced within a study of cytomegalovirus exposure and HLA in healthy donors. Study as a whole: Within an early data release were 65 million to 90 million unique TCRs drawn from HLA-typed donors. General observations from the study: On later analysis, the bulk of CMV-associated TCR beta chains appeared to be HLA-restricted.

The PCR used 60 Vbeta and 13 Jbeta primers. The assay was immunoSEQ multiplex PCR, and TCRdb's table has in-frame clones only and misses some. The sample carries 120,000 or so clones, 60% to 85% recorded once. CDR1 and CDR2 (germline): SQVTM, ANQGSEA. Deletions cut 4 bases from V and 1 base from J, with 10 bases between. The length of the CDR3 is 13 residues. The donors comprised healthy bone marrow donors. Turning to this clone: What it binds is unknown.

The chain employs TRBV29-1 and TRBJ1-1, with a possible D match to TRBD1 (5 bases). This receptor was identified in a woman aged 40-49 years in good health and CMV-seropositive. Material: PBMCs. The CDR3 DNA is TGCAGCGTTGTGCAGCAGGGGAACACTGAAGCTTTCTTT. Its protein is CSVVQQGNTEAFF.